Each of the 12 T cell receptor beta chains below was sequenced from the same sample in a study of cytomegalovirus exposure and HLA in healthy donors. Both 60 Vbeta primers and 13 Jbeta primers went into the PCR. Here immunoSEQ multiplex PCR was the method, and the copy in TCRdb shows in-frame clones only, minus some. The table lists under 200,000 clones, approximately 82% of them singletons. The source material was PBMCs. The source of these receptors is a woman younger than 30 in good health and CMV-seronegative.

The chain has TRBV4-1 and TRBJ1-1; 8 nucleotides agree with TRBD1. CDR1 is MGHRA, CDR2 YSYEKL, per germline. Germline trimming cut 1 base from V and 10 bases from J; bases unmatched to any gene: 5. The CDR3 is 13 amino acids. CDR3 nucleotides: TGCGCCAGCAGCCAAGGACAGGGGCGGGGAGCTTTCTTT. Protein: CASSQGQGRGAFF.

This chain links TRBV4-3 with TRBJ2-6; D perhaps matches TRBD2 (5 bases). Trimming shortened V by 1 base and J by 0 bases, and 13 bases separated the two germline ends. This CDR3 is 18 amino acids long. Germline loops: CDR1 LGHNA, CDR2 YSLEER. In DNA, the CDR3 is TGCGCCAGCAGCCAAGCGGCAGGACTCCTCTCTGGGGCCAACGTCCTGACTTTC. The encoded protein is CASSQAAGLLSGANVLTF.

The chain carries TRBV9 and TRBJ2-3; D gene unclear. The V gene lost 0 bases and the J gene lost 3 bases, with 11 bases spanning the gap. The CDR3 extends over 15 amino acids. The germline gives CDR1 SGDLS, CDR2 YYNGEE. CDR3 DNA sequence: TGTGCCAGCAGCGTAGTTTCGGGTAAAACAGATACGCAGTATTTT. Amino acid sequence: CASSVVSGKTDTQYF.

This clone is a singleton in its sample. CDR3 region: CASSPKTVGYEQYF. The DNA for the CDR3 is TGTGCCAGCTCACCGAAGACAGTGGGCTACGAGCAGTACTTC. This chain connects TRBV18 to TRBJ2-7; perhaps TRBD1 as D (5 bases). The length of the CDR3 is 14 residues. V was clipped by 3 bases and J by 3 bases, with 12 bases between them. CDR1 and CDR2 (germline): KGHSH, LQKENI. The complete variable domain, with remaining parts taken from reference TRBV18 and TRBJ2-7, reads NAGVMQNPRHLVRRRGQEARLRCSPMKGHSHVYWYRQLPEEGLKFMVYLQKENIIDESGMPKERFSAEFPKEGPSILRIQQVVRGDSAAYFCASSPKTVGYEQYFGPGTRLTVT.

The chain recombines TRBV11-3 with TRBJ1-1; 7 bases agree with TRBD1. Per germline, CDR1 SGHNT and CDR2 YENEEA. The CDR3 has 16 residues. The V and J ends lost 1 base and 3 bases, in that order; junction bases with no gene match: 8. CDR3 nucleotide sequence: TGTGCCAGCAGCTTAGGCCGATCAGGGGGTGACACTGAAGCTTTCTTT. Translation: CASSLGRSGGDTEAFF.

The chain employs TRBV19 and TRBJ2-1; 7 nucleotides align to TRBD1. Trimming at V came to 7 bases and at J to 0 bases, leaving 12 bases not matched to a gene. Germline lookup yields CDR1 LNHDA and CDR2 SQIVND (reference sequence). There are 17 residues in the CDR3. As DNA, the CDR3 is TGTGCCAGTACCATAACCTTCGACAGGGCCTCCTACAATGAGCAGTTCTTC. It yields the protein CASTITFDRASYNEQFF.

This chain connects TRBV19 to TRBJ2-1; 10 bases are a match to TRBD2. Germline values: CDR1 LNHDA, CDR2 SQIVND (reference sequence). The CDR3 runs 16 residues. J lost 2 bases, V lost 5 bases, and 6 bases had no gene match. The CDR3 here is CASSVVAGGTYNEQFF. The CDR3 nucleotides read TGTGCCAGTAGTGTCGTAGCGGGAGGAACCTACAATGAGCAGTTCTTC.

The V gene is TRBV9, the J gene TRBJ2-3; a possible D gene is TRBD2 (6 bases). V gave up 3 bases and J gave up 6 bases, with 14 bases separating them. This CDR3 is 14 amino acids long. Germline CDR1 reads SGDLS; CDR2 reads YYNGEE. In DNA form, the CDR3 reads TGTGCCAGCAGCGAGAAGCCGCTAGCGGATACGCAGTATTTT. Encoded protein: CASSEKPLADTQYF.

The chain joins TRBV7-2 to TRBJ2-2; 14 bases are a match to TRBD2. Germline CDR1 SGHTA, CDR2 FQGNSA. This CDR3 spans 17 amino acids. V shed 1 base, J shed 6 bases, and the junction held 4 bases outside the gene matches. The CDR3 nucleotides are TGTGCCAGCAGCTTAGGACTAGCGGGAGGGCCTGCCGGGGAGCTGTTTTTT. Protein sequence: CASSLGLAGGPAGELFF.

This clone has only a few counts. This chain links TRBV4-1 with TRBJ1-5; a possible D gene is TRBD1 (5 bases). Germline V gene data show CDR1 as MGHRA and CDR2 as YSYEKL. The CDR3 is 15 residues long. The V end was cut by 0 bases, the J end by 6 bases, with 12 bases between. CDR3 coding DNA: TGCGCCAGCAGCCAAGATTCGGGGGGGGGTCAGCCCCAGCATTTT. Its protein is CASSQDSGGGQPQHF.

V and J are TRBV7-6 and TRBJ2-7, with 8 bases that match TRBD2. The length of the CDR3 is 14 residues. CDR1 and CDR2 from the germline V gene are SGHVS and FNYEAQ. V was pared by 5 bases and J by 3 bases, with 6 bases of the junction left unmatched. Written as DNA, the CDR3 is TGTGCCAGCAGCCGGGGGGGGACCGACTACGAGCAGTACTTC. Translation gives CASSRGGTDYEQYF. Looking up the rest from reference TRBV7-6 and TRBJ2-7 gives the full variable domain: GAGVSQSPRYKVTKRGQDVALRCDPISGHVSLYWYRQALGQGPEFLTYFNYEAQQDKSGLPNDRFSAERPEGSISTLTIQRTEQRDSAMYRCASSRGGTDYEQYFGPGTRLTVT.

The genes are TRBV19 and TRBJ2-3; 8 bases match TRBD1. In germline, CDR1 is LNHDA, CDR2 SQIVND (reference sequence). Trimming removed 8 bases from V and 4 bases from J; junction bases left unmatched: 5. CDR3 length: 13 amino acids. CDR3 coding DNA: TGTGCCAGTGGGACAGGTTTACCAGATACGCAGTATTTT. This gives the protein CASGTGLPDTQYF.